Each of the 21 T cell receptor beta chains below was sequenced from the same sample in a study of blood T cell repertoires in COVID-19. Only in-frame clones appear in the TCRdb table, and some are missing; sequencing was by immunoSEQ multiplex PCR. The sample consists of 5,000 to 6,500 clones, around 67% of them appearing once. The source material was peripheral blood. The receptors derive from a man aged 55 to 70 with acute or convalescent COVID-19.

This clone has more than one count but fewer than ten. This rearrangement joins TRBV4-3 to TRBJ2-7; 7 bases line up with TRBD1. The CDR3 spans 14 residues. J gave up 6 bases and V 0 bases, and 5 bases lay outside the gene matches. Germline CDR1 is LGHNA and CDR2 is YSLEER. The DNA of the CDR3 is TGCGCCAGCAGCCAAGACTCGAACAGGGGCGAGCAGTACTTC. This encodes CASSQDSNRGEQYF.

This rearrangement joins TRBV5-1 to TRBJ1-6; the match to TRBD1 covers 7 bases. The V and J ends lost 3 bases and 7 bases, in that order; junction bases with no gene match: 4. This CDR3 has 14 residues. CDR1 is SGHRS, CDR2 YFSETQ, per germline. CDR3 region: CASSSDRLNSPLHF. CDR3 nucleotide sequence: TGCGCCAGCAGCTCGGACAGGCTCAATTCACCCCTCCACTTT.

The genes are TRBV7-2 and TRBJ1-2; TRBD1 matches 8 bases. The CDR3 spans 14 residues. In germline, CDR1 is SGHTA, CDR2 FQGNSA. The V segment lost 2 bases and the J segment 4 bases; nucleotides outside the gene matches: 3. The CDR3 DNA is TGTGCCAGCAGCTTACAACAGGGGGTCTATGGCTACACCTTC. This sequence encodes CASSLQQGVYGYTF.

The V gene is TRBV4-3, the J gene TRBJ2-6, with D unresolved. The CDR3 consists of 16 residues. CDR1 and CDR2 (germline): LGHNA, YSLEER. Trimming removed 2 bases at V and 1 base at J, with 9 bases between. The CDR3 loop is CASSQSPGSGANVLTF. For the CDR3, the DNA is TGCGCCAGCAGCCAATCCCCAGGTTCTGGGGCCAACGTCCTGACTTTC.

The chain employs TRBV29-1 and TRBJ2-1; D may be TRBD1 (6 bases). There are 13 residues in the CDR3. The ends were cut back, 3 bases at V and 7 bases at J, with 13 bases in the middle. The germline V gene has CDR1 SQVTM and CDR2 ANQGSEA. The chain's CDR3 is CSVDIPGENEQFF. CDR3 DNA: TGCAGCGTTGATATCCCAGGGGAGAATGAGCAGTTCTTC.

The chain uses TRBV5-6 and TRBJ1-6, with 8 nucleotides matching TRBD1. Germline CDR1 reads SGHDT; CDR2 reads YYEEEE. The CDR3 spans 15 residues. V was pared by 4 bases and J by 7 bases, with 7 bases of the junction left unmatched. CDR3 loop: CASSTGQGENSPLHF. CDR3 bases: TGTGCCAGCAGCACCGGACAGGGTGAAAATTCACCCCTCCACTTT.

The genes are TRBV10-3 and TRBJ1-5; D unclear. The CDR3 has 13 residues. Trimming removed 11 bases from V and 0 bases from J, with 11 bases in between. Germline V gene data show CDR1 as ENHRY and CDR2 as SYGVKD. DNA of the CDR3: TGTGCCGCTCAAACTTATAGCAATCAGCCCCAGCATTTT. Translated, it gives CAAQTYSNQPQHF.

CDR3 DNA sequence: TGTGCCACCAGCAGAGAGCGATATAGCAATCAGCCCCAGCATTTT. Residues: CATSRERYSNQPQHF. The rearrangement joins TRBV15 to TRBJ1-5; D call uncertain. Looked up from germline, CDR1 is LNHNV and CDR2 is YYDKDF (reference sequence). Trimming removed 0 bases at V and 0 bases at J, with 6 bases between. CDR3 length: 15 residues.

This chain uses TRBV6-6 with TRBJ1-1, with 7 bases aligning to TRBD1. The germline gives CDR1 MNHNY, CDR2 SVGAGI (reference sequence). The CDR3 sequence is 15 residues long. V lost 3 bases and J lost 0; bases outside the gene matches: 4. This chain's CDR3 is CASSYGGTVNTEAFF. The CDR3, as DNA: TGTGCCAGCAGTTATGGTGGGACAGTGAACACTGAAGCTTTCTTT.

This chain joins TRBV2 and TRBJ2-1; tentative D call: TRBD2 (6 bases). Germline values: CDR1 SNHLY, CDR2 FYNNEI. Trimming stripped 4 bases from V and 5 bases from J, with 15 bases between. This CDR3 is built from 15 residues. This CDR3 reads CASSATRGGDNEQFF. The DNA of the CDR3 is TGTGCCAGCAGTGCCACGCGGGGCGGGGACAATGAGCAGTTCTTC.

The CDR3 loop is CASSYTNTDTQYF. The DNA of the CDR3 is TGTGCCAGCAGTTATACAAACACAGATACGCAGTATTTT. The chain has TRBV6-5 and TRBJ2-3; D is unresolved. This CDR3 has 13 residues. In germline, CDR1 is MNHEY, CDR2 SVGAGI. Deletions cut 3 bases from V and 2 bases from J, with 6 bases between.

This clone came up a few times. The V gene is TRBV5-1, the J gene TRBJ1-3, with 8 bases fitting TRBD1. CDR1 is SGHRS, CDR2 YFSETQ, per germline. The CDR3 is made up of 16 amino acids. With V trimmed by 3 bases and J by 1 base, 6 bases remained unmatched. The CDR3 region is CASSSAGGHSGNTIYF. In DNA, the CDR3 is TGCGCCAGCAGCTCGGCAGGGGGCCATTCTGGAAACACCATATATTTT.

The V and J genes are TRBV30 and TRBJ2-7; 8 bases align to TRBD1. The germline gives CDR1 GTSNPN, CDR2 SVGIG (reference sequence). This CDR3 is built from 14 residues. V shed 0 bases and J 4 bases; nucleotides not matched to a gene: 5. The CDR3 DNA reads as TGTGCCTGGAGTGTATCGGACAGGGCTTACGAGCAGTACTTC. It is translated as CAWSVSDRAYEQYF.

The chain links TRBV18 to TRBJ1-1; D is undetermined. The CDR3 is made up of 13 amino acids. Trimming removed 3 bases at V and 0 bases at J, with 5 bases between. The germline CDR1 and CDR2 sequences are KGHSH and LQKENI. CDR3 in amino acids: CASSPGLNTEAFF. CDR3 nucleotide sequence: TGTGCCAGCTCACCCGGTTTGAACACTGAAGCTTTCTTT.

The V call is TRBV13, the J call TRBJ1-1, with 7 bases fitting TRBD1. Germline trimming cut 5 bases from V and 0 bases from J; bases unmatched to any gene: 3. This CDR3 has 14 amino acids. Germline-derived CDR1 and CDR2 are PRHDT and FYEKMQ (reference sequence). In DNA, the CDR3 is TGTGCCAGCAGCCAGGGACAGATGAACACTGAAGCTTTCTTT. Amino acids: CASSQGQMNTEAFF. The variable domain in full, with the rest retrieved from reference TRBV13 and TRBJ1-1, is AAGVIQSPRHLIKEKRETATLKCYPIPRHDTVYWYQQGPGQDPQFLISFYEKMQSDKGSIPDRFSAQQFSDYHSELNMSSLELGDSALYFCASSQGQMNTEAFFGQGTRLTVV.

This chain connects TRBV5-1 to TRBJ2-3, with 9 bases that match TRBD2. The trim removed 1 base at V and 8 bases at J, leaving 11 bases unmatched. CDR1 is SGHRS and CDR2 is YFSETQ in the germline V gene. This CDR3 region has 16 residues. As DNA, the CDR3 is TGCGCCAGCAGCTTGACGGCGGGAGGGCGAGGGGGTACGCAGTATTTT. Translation: CASSLTAGGRGGTQYF.

The chain employs TRBV19 and TRBJ1-2; 10 bases line up with TRBD1. J lost 2 bases, V lost 5 bases, and 5 bases had no gene match. Germline CDR1 LNHDA, CDR2 SQIVND (reference sequence). The CDR3 runs to 15 residues. CDR3 DNA: TGTGCCAGTAGTTTGGGGACAGGGGCCAACTATGGCTACACCTTC. Amino acids: CASSLGTGANYGYTF.

The genes are TRBV18 and TRBJ1-2; no firm D call. The length of the CDR3 is 14 residues. V shed 4 bases and J shed 4 bases, with 13 bases lying between them. Looked up from germline, CDR1 is KGHSH and CDR2 is LQKENI. The DNA for the CDR3 is TGTGCCAGCTCACGGGAGGGAGGAGGCTATGGCTACACCTTC. The encoded protein is CASSREGGGYGYTF. Full variable domain (rest looked up from reference TRBV18 and TRBJ1-2): NAGVMQNPRHLVRRRGQEARLRCSPMKGHSHVYWYRQLPEEGLKFMVYLQKENIIDESGMPKERFSAEFPKEGPSILRIQQVVRGDSAAYFCASSREGGGYGYTFGSGTRLTVV.

A remark on this clone: Other DNA sequences of this sample code for an identical CDR3. V gene TRBV5-6 combines with J gene TRBJ2-4; D is undetermined. CDR1 and CDR2 (germline): SGHDT, YYEEEE. V dropped 3 bases and J dropped 5 bases, with 6 bases sitting between them. The CDR3 sequence is 12 residues long. In nucleotides, the CDR3 is TGTGCCAGCAGCTCACGGGAAAACATTCAGTACTTC. Translation gives CASSSRENIQYF. The full variable domain, its missing parts supplied by reference TRBV5-6 and TRBJ2-4, is DAGVTQSPTHLIKTRGQQVTLRCSPKSGHDTVSWYQQALGQGPQFIFQYYEEEERQRGNFPDRFSGHQFPNYSSELNVNALLLGDSALYLCASSSRENIQYFGAGTRLSVL.

V gene TRBV19 combines with J gene TRBJ1-6, with 10 bases that match TRBD1. J lost 8 bases, V lost 4 bases, and 2 bases had no gene match. CDR1 and CDR2 (germline): LNHDA, SQIVND (reference sequence). CDR3 length: 14 residues. CDR3 loop: CASSTGQGDSPLHF. DNA of the CDR3: TGTGCCAGTAGTACCGGACAGGGGGATTCACCCCTCCACTTT.

The chain uses TRBV6-6 and TRBJ1-2, with TRBD1 as a possible D gene (6 bases). The germline gives CDR1 MNHNY, CDR2 SVGAGI (reference sequence). This CDR3 has 14 residues. V gave up 2 bases and J gave up 7 bases, with 14 bases separating them. The CDR3 DNA sequence: TGTGCCAGCAGTTACCCGCAGGGGCGGCTTGGCTACACCTTC. It codes for CASSYPQGRLGYTF.